Following are 13 T cell receptor beta chains from one sample sequenced in a study of blood T cell repertoires in COVID-19. The assay was immunoSEQ multiplex PCR, and TCRdb's table has in-frame clones only and misses some. The data show 50,000 or so clones, 83% seen once. The material sequenced was peripheral blood. These receptor sequences come from a man aged 40-55 years with acute or convalescent COVID-19.

The J gene is TRBJ1-6, the V gene TRBV20-1; D ambiguous. Germline V gene lookup returns CDR1 DFQATT and CDR2 SNEGSKA (reference sequence). The CDR3 is 11 amino acids. Trimming removed 5 bases at V and 15 bases at J, with 14 bases between. Here the CDR3 DNA reads TGCAGTGCTGGCCTAGGTCGGGTCCTCCACTTT. Its protein is CSAGLGRVLHF.

Here the CDR3 reads CASTAGTSGGQSSETQYF. CDR3 in DNA: TGTGCCAGCACCGCAGGGACTAGCGGGGGCCAGAGCTCGGAGACCCAGTACTTC. This chain connects TRBV11-2 to TRBJ2-5; 14 bases are shared with TRBD2. The CDR3 has 18 residues. Germline CDR1 and CDR2: SGHAT and FQNNGV. Unmatched junction bases numbered 15, after V lost 7 bases and J lost 5 bases.

V and J are TRBV6-2 or TRBV6-3 and TRBJ2-5; D is ambiguous. The V gene's germline CDR1 is MNHEY and CDR2 SVGEGT. V was trimmed by 2 bases and J by 5 bases, leaving 12 bases between them. There are 14 residues in the CDR3. The CDR3 loop is CASSYQQERETQYF. CDR3 sequence (DNA): TGTGCCAGCAGTTACCAACAAGAGAGGGAGACCCAGTACTTC.

The CDR3 loop reads CASSLSTVETTNEKLFF. The CDR3 DNA reads TGCGCCAGCAGCTTGAGCACAGTAGAGACAACTAATGAAAAACTGTTTTTT. The chain links TRBV5-1 to TRBJ1-4, with D hard to call. Germline V gives CDR1 SGHRS, CDR2 YFSETQ. The V gene lost 1 base and the J gene lost 0 bases, with 13 bases spanning the gap. The CDR3 sequence is 17 residues long. Together with reference TRBV5-1 and TRBJ1-4, the CDR3 gives the full variable domain: KAGVTQTPRYLIKTRGQQVTLSCSPISGHRSVSWYQQTPGQGLQFLFEYFSETQRNKGNFPGRFSGRQFSNSRSEMNVSTLELGDSALYLCASSLSTVETTNEKLFFGSGTQLSVL.

The chain joins TRBV5-1 to TRBJ1-6; 7 nucleotides line up with TRBD1. Germline values: CDR1 SGHRS, CDR2 YFSETQ. V shed 7 bases, J shed 7 bases, and the junction held 5 bases outside the gene matches. The CDR3 has 13 amino acids. This chain's CDR3 is CASGQQGNSPLHF. The CDR3, as DNA: TGCGCCAGCGGCCAACAGGGGAATTCACCCCTCCACTTT.

The CDR3 spells CASSQDLGTPSGGEKLFF. Written as DNA, the CDR3 is TGTGCCAGCAGCCAAGATCTAGGGACACCCAGCGGGGGTGAAAAACTGTTTTTT. The chain has TRBV14 and TRBJ1-4; D perhaps matches TRBD1 (6 bases). There are 18 residues in the CDR3. V lost 0 bases, J lost 7 bases, and 21 bases lay in between. CDR1 SGHDN and CDR2 FVKESK come from the germline V gene.

The chain combines TRBV2 with TRBJ1-5, with 10 bases identical to TRBD1. Germline V gene lookup returns CDR1 SNHLY and CDR2 FYNNEI. The CDR3 extends over 15 amino acids. The V and J ends lost 4 bases and 9 bases, in that order; junction bases with no gene match: 9. The CDR3 loop is CASSGDRGSSGPQHF. DNA of the CDR3: TGTGCCAGCAGTGGGGACAGGGGAAGTTCCGGGCCCCAGCATTTT.

The chain carries TRBV30 and TRBJ2-2; possibly TRBD2 for D (5 bases). CDR1 GTSNPN and CDR2 SVGIG come from the germline V gene (reference sequence). The CDR3 runs 14 residues. The V end lost 0 bases, the J end lost 6 bases, and 11 bases lay between the germline ends. CDR3 region: CAWSVRVRAGELFF. The CDR3 coding sequence is TGTGCCTGGAGTGTGAGGGTACGGGCCGGGGAGCTGTTTTTT.

V and J are TRBV7-2 and TRBJ2-6; 10 bases are a match to TRBD1. CDR1 is SGHTA, CDR2 FQGNSA, per germline. The CDR3 runs 16 residues. V was clipped by 6 bases and J by 4 bases; unmatched bases: 6. The CDR3 DNA reads TGTGCCAGCAGGAGGGACAGGGGCTCAGGGGCCAACGTCCTGACTTTC. Its translation is CASRRDRGSGANVLTF.

Points on this clone: The junction departs from germline at one end; a sequencing error may be responsible. The chain links TRBV18 to TRBJ2-7; D may be TRBD2 (7 bases). The germline gives CDR1 KGHSH, CDR2 LQKENI. This CDR3 comprises 14 residues. CDR3 in amino acids: CASSPQGGNYEQYF. The CDR3 nucleotides read TGTGCCAGCTCCCCACAGGGAGGGAACTACGAGCAGTACTTC.

V is TRBV3-1 (or the pseudogene TRBV3-2) and J is TRBJ2-5, with 7 bases that match TRBD1. Germline loops: CDR1 LGHDT, CDR2 YNNKEL (reference sequence). Trimming at V came to 5 bases and at J to 4 bases, leaving 1 base not matched to a gene. The CDR3 loop spans 12 amino acids. Here the CDR3 reads CASSWTGETQYF. CDR3 nucleotide sequence: TGTGCCAGCAGCTGGACAGGAGAGACCCAGTACTTC.

This chain connects TRBV27 to TRBJ1-2; TRBD1 agrees at 9 bases. The CDR3 covers 14 residues. Germline V gives CDR1 MNHEY, CDR2 SMNVEV (reference sequence). Trimming at V came to 3 bases and at J to 7 bases, leaving 6 bases not matched to a gene. In DNA, the CDR3 is TGTGCCAGCAGTTTCAGGACAGGGGCATCTGGCTACACCTTC. Translating gives CASSFRTGASGYTF.

The chain employs TRBV9 and TRBJ1-4; 9 bases map to TRBD1. Unmatched junction bases numbered 1, after V lost 2 bases and J lost 2 bases. Germline-derived CDR1 and CDR2 are SGDLS and YYNGEE. The CDR3 runs to 15 residues. The CDR3 is CASSVGTGTNEKLFF. CDR3 coding DNA: TGTGCCAGCAGCGTGGGGACAGGGACTAATGAAAAACTGTTTTTT.